These 16 T cell receptor beta chains originate from one sample sequenced in a study of blood T cell repertoires in COVID-19. Profiled with immunoSEQ multiplex PCR; TCRdb holds only in-frame clones, not every one. The table lists about 150,000 clones, roughly 86% of them singletons, with nearly 15% in the top ten. Specimen: peripheral blood. Receptor source: a human donor with acute or convalescent COVID-19. The donor label of this sample is uncertain.

The V and J genes are TRBV7-7 and TRBJ2-2; D is uncertain. Germline V gene sequence: CDR1 SSHAT, CDR2 FNYEAQ (reference sequence). Between the trimmed V and J ends, which lost 4 bases and 5 bases, there was a span of 8 bases. This CDR3 is 13 amino acids long. The chain's CDR3 is CASSYDRTGELFF. The CDR3 DNA sequence: TGTGCCAGCAGCTATGATAGAACCGGGGAGCTGTTTTTT.

J is TRBJ2-5 and V is TRBV7-3; 8 bases agree with TRBD1. This CDR3 spans 13 amino acids. Germline V gene sequence: CDR1 SGHTA, CDR2 FQGTGA. V was clipped by 4 bases and J by 7 bases; unmatched bases: 5. The CDR3 reads CASSSDRERTQYF. The CDR3 DNA follows: TGTGCCAGCAGCTCGGACAGGGAGCGGACCCAGTACTTC.

CDR3 loop: CASSLGQGAWGEQFF. CDR3 nucleotides: TGTGCCAGCAGCCTTGGACAGGGGGCATGGGGTGAGCAGTTCTTC. The chain employs TRBV7-2 and TRBJ2-1; TRBD1 agrees at 11 bases. This CDR3 region has 15 residues. CDR1 is SGHTA, CDR2 FQGNSA, per germline. Trimming at V came to 5 bases and at J to 9 bases, leaving 9 bases not matched to a gene.

The table lists this clone with a count of one. The chain carries TRBV7-9 and TRBJ2-7; 11 bases align to TRBD1. This CDR3 has 15 residues. Germline CDR1 and CDR2: SEHNR and FQNEAQ (reference sequence). V was clipped by 6 bases and J by 6 bases; unmatched bases: 10. The CDR3 nucleotides read TGTGCCAGCAGTCTTGCCCAGGGACAGGGGGGCGAGCAGTACTTC. Translated: CASSLAQGQGGEQYF.

The chain recombines TRBV11-1 with TRBJ2-3; D unclear. Trimming removed 2 bases at V and 4 bases at J, with 13 bases between. Per germline, CDR1 SGHAT and CDR2 FQDESV (reference sequence). The CDR3 length is 15 residues. The CDR3 loop is CASSLSWNSPDTQYF. CDR3 nucleotide sequence: TGTGCCAGCAGCTTATCATGGAATAGCCCAGATACGCAGTATTTT.

This clone has just a few counts. The chain couples TRBV19 to TRBJ1-2; D is undetermined. Trimming removed 6 bases from V and 4 bases from J, with 21 bases in between. In germline, CDR1 is LNHDA, CDR2 SQIVND (reference sequence). CDR3 size: 16 residues. For the CDR3, the DNA is TGTGCCAGTAGCCGAACGGGAGGCACGTCCTTCTATGGCTACACCTTC. Its protein is CASSRTGGTSFYGYTF. The full variable domain, with the rest looked up from reference TRBV19 and TRBJ1-2, is DGGITQSPKYLFRKEGQNVTLSCEQNLNHDAMYWYRQDPGQGLRLIYYSQIVNDFQKGDIAEGYSVSREKKESFPLTVTSAQKNPTAFYLCASSRTGGTSFYGYTFGSGTRLTVV.

The V and J genes are TRBV12-3 or TRBV12-4 and TRBJ1-1, with D perhaps TRBD1 (6 bases). Between the trimmed V and J ends, which lost 6 bases and 6 bases, there was a span of 11 bases. CDR3 size: 12 residues. CDR3 sequence reads: CASSSNRAEAFF. Written as DNA, the CDR3 is TGTGCCAGCAGCTCAAACAGGGCTGAAGCTTTCTTT.

The chain combines TRBV5-4 with TRBJ1-2; D remains unclear. The V end lost 0 bases, the J end lost 7 bases, and 16 bases lay between the germline ends. Germline V gives CDR1 SGHNT, CDR2 YYREEE (reference sequence). This CDR3 region has 15 residues. This CDR3 is CASSLEYGVLSGYTF. The CDR3 nucleotides read TGTGCCAGCAGCTTGGAGTACGGGGTGTTATCTGGCTACACCTTC.

In the case of this clone: Given a much more abundant clone one base away, this may be a read error. This specimen includes other DNA sequences encoding the same CDR3. The genes are TRBV19 and TRBJ1-2, with D maybe TRBD1 (6 bases). Germline assignment: CDR1 LNHDA and CDR2 SQIVND (reference sequence). This CDR3 region has 12 residues. Trimming took off 9 bases at V and 3 bases at J, with 11 bases between the two ends. The chain's CDR3 is CASRGGDYGYTF. The CDR3 nucleotides read TGTGCCAGCAGAGGGGGGGACTATGGCTACACCTTC.

This clone showed up just once. The chain employs TRBV30 and TRBJ2-1, with D unresolved. V was clipped by 4 bases and J by 1 base, with 8 bases between them. The V gene's germline CDR1 is GTSNPN and CDR2 SVGIG (reference sequence). The CDR3 covers 13 residues. CDR3: CAWNDLSYNEQFF. In DNA form, the CDR3 reads TGTGCCTGGAACGACTTGTCCTACAATGAGCAGTTCTTC.

This rearrangement joins TRBV19 to TRBJ1-5; possible D gene TRBD1, 5 bases. The CDR3 is made up of 14 amino acids. Deletions cut 3 bases from V and 1 base from J, with 7 bases between. CDR1 and CDR2 from the germline V gene are LNHDA and SQIVND (reference sequence). The CDR3 loop is CASSISGSNQPQHF. As DNA, the CDR3 is TGTGCCAGTAGTATCTCAGGGAGCAATCAGCCCCAGCATTTT.

The chain has TRBV7-9 and TRBJ2-5; 12 bases are a match to TRBD2. CDR1 is SEHNR, CDR2 FQNEAQ, per germline (reference sequence). Trimming removed 4 bases from V and 5 bases from J; junction bases left unmatched: 11. The CDR3 totals 17 residues. The CDR3 nucleotides are TGTGCCAGCAGCTCCCCTAGGACTAGCGGGGACGGGGAGACCCAGTACTTC. Translating gives CASSSPRTSGDGETQYF.

The chain has TRBV7-2 and TRBJ1-4; maybe TRBD1 (5 bases). CDR1 is SGHTA, CDR2 FQGNSA, per germline. The CDR3 has 17 residues. Trimming stripped 1 base from V and 2 bases from J, with 14 bases between. The CDR3 sequence: CASSLGQGSRTNEKLFF. The CDR3 nucleotides read TGTGCCAGCAGCTTAGGGCAGGGAAGTCGGACTAATGAAAAACTGTTTTTT.

J is TRBJ2-7 and V is TRBV2; 10 bases fit TRBD1. Germline-derived CDR1 and CDR2 are SNHLY and FYNNEI. The CDR3 totals 14 residues. J lost 6 bases, V lost 5 bases, and 7 bases had no gene match. The CDR3 loop reads CASSSDRGRREQYF. The DNA of the CDR3 is TGTGCCAGCAGTTCGGACAGGGGGAGACGCGAGCAGTACTTC.

This clone was counted once. The chain couples TRBV6-4 to TRBJ1-1; 10 bases match TRBD1. The CDR3 runs to 15 residues. CDR1 is MRHNA and CDR2 is SNTAGT in the germline V gene. Germline trimming cut 5 bases from V and 1 base from J; bases unmatched to any gene: 4. CDR3 residues: CASSNDRGRNTEAFF. In DNA form, the CDR3 reads TGTGCCAGCAGTAATGACAGGGGGCGGAACACTGAAGCTTTCTTT.

The V call is TRBV30, the J call TRBJ1-1; TRBD1 agrees at 7 bases. Looked up from germline, CDR1 is GTSNPN and CDR2 is SVGIG (reference sequence). V shed 2 bases and J 4 bases; nucleotides not matched to a gene: 1. This CDR3 contains 12 residues. The CDR3 sequence: CAWSQGVTEAFF. The CDR3 DNA sequence: TGTGCCTGGAGTCAGGGGGTCACTGAAGCTTTCTTT.